The 20 T cell receptor beta chains presented below share a single source sample, sequenced in a study of blood T cell repertoires in COVID-19. Clones were read by immunoSEQ multiplex PCR, and TCRdb kept only the in-frame ones, dropping some. This repertoire shows roughly 54,000 clones, approximately 90% found once; its top ten account for under 7.5%. The sample consisted of peripheral blood. All receptors derive from a woman aged 60-75 years with COVID-19, enrolled during active disease.

This clone appeared once. The V and J genes are TRBV19 and TRBJ1-1; maybe TRBD1 (5 bases). The V end was cut by 1 base, the J end by 6 bases, with 18 bases between. CDR3 size: 16 residues. The germline V gene has CDR1 LNHDA and CDR2 SQIVND (reference sequence). The CDR3 DNA sequence: TGTGCCAGTAGTATAGGTGTCAGGGCTTTGGATTCTGAAGCTTTCTTT. This codes for CASSIGVRALDSEAFF. Complete variable domain (other parts from reference TRBV19 and TRBJ1-1): DGGITQSPKYLFRKEGQNVTLSCEQNLNHDAMYWYRQDPGQGLRLIYYSQIVNDFQKGDIAEGYSVSREKKESFPLTVTSAQKNPTAFYLCASSIGVRALDSEAFFGQGTRLTVV.

This clone was recorded once. This rearrangement joins TRBV15 to TRBJ2-5, with unresolved D. Trimming left V 0 bases short and J 5 bases short, with 4 bases between. The germline gives CDR1 LNHNV, CDR2 YYDKDF (reference sequence). This CDR3 spans 12 amino acids. The CDR3 DNA sequence: TGTGCCACCAGCAGAGATCTGGAGACCCAGTACTTC. Residues: CATSRDLETQYF. Complete variable domain (other parts from reference TRBV15 and TRBJ2-5): DAMVIQNPRYQVTQFGKPVTLSCSQTLNHNVMYWYQQKSSQAPKLLFHYYDKDFNNEADTPDNFQSRRPNTSFCFLDIRSPGLGDTAMYLCATSRDLETQYFGPGTRLLVL.

The V call is TRBV9, the J call TRBJ1-1; the D gene is possibly TRBD1 (6 bases). The CDR3 is 14 residues long. Germline CDR1 reads SGDLS; CDR2 reads YYNGEE. V lost 7 bases and J 1 base, leaving 14 bases between the germline ends. The CDR3 DNA follows: TGTGCCAGCCGCCGGGGGGCGGAGAACACTGAAGCTTTCTTT. It translates to CASRRGAENTEAFF.

V is TRBV4-1 and J is TRBJ2-1; the D gene is possibly TRBD2 (6 bases). Germline V lookup: CDR1 MGHRA, CDR2 YSYEKL. V dropped 1 base and J dropped 4 bases, with 20 bases sitting between them. The CDR3 is 18 amino acids. In DNA, the CDR3 is TGCGCCAGCAGCCAAGTTATTTTAGCGGACCACAGGTACAATGAGCAGTTCTTC. It specifies CASSQVILADHRYNEQFF.

The chain employs TRBV18 and TRBJ1-1; D gene uncertain. The CDR3 is made up of 14 amino acids. Looked up from germline, CDR1 is KGHSH and CDR2 is LQKENI. V was shortened by 0 bases and J by 1 base, with 6 bases between the two germline ends. The CDR3 bases are TGTGCCAGCTCACCACCGAGCACGAACACTGAAGCTTTCTTT. Translating it yields CASSPPSTNTEAFF. Based on the CDR3 plus reference TRBV18 and TRBJ1-1, the full variable domain is NAGVMQNPRHLVRRRGQEARLRCSPMKGHSHVYWYRQLPEEGLKFMVYLQKENIIDESGMPKERFSAEFPKEGPSILRIQQVVRGDSAAYFCASSPPSTNTEAFFGQGTRLTVV.

The chain carries TRBV21-1 and TRBJ1-1. TRBV21-1 is marked as a pseudogene. The length of the CDR3 is 14 residues. The CDR3 region is CASRVEVSDTEAFF. CDR3 DNA: TGTGCCAGCAGGGTGGAGGTAAGTGACACTGAAGCTTTCTTT.

The chain uses TRBV21-1 and TRBJ2-7; TRBD2 is the table's D call and was not checked against the DNA. TRBV21-1 is a listed pseudogene. The CDR3 loop spans 18 amino acids. The CDR3 DNA reads TGTGCCAGCAGCAAAAAAGTCTATCGGACTTCCACCGTCCTCGAGCAGTACTTC. This codes for CASSKKVYRTSTVLEQYF.

This sequence joins TRBV18 and TRBJ1-6; unclear D gene. This CDR3 is 14 amino acids long. From germline, CDR1 is KGHSH and CDR2 LQKENI. V was pared by 6 bases and J by 5 bases, with 11 bases between. The DNA of the CDR3 is TGTGCCAGCTCGCCATCGGGAAATAATTCACCCCTCCACTTT. This sequence encodes CASSPSGNNSPLHF.

This chain links TRBV30 with TRBJ2-7; D ambiguous. Germline-derived CDR1 and CDR2 are GTSNPN and SVGIG (reference sequence). The CDR3 is 13 residues long. With 2 bases removed from V and 3 bases from J, the gap between germline ends came to 11 bases. Here the CDR3 DNA reads TGTGCCTGGAGTAGTACAGTTTTCTACGAGCAGTACTTC. Encoded protein: CAWSSTVFYEQYF.

The count of this clone is one. The chain is built from TRBV30 and TRBJ1-4; D is perhaps TRBD1 (6 bases). Per the germline V gene, CDR1 is GTSNPN and CDR2 is SVGIG (reference sequence). The CDR3 contains 13 residues. Trimming pared 8 bases from V and 7 bases from J, leaving 17 bases between. DNA for the CDR3: TGTGCCAGCGCCGGGACAAAGGCTGAAAAACTGTTTTTT. Its protein product is CASAGTKAEKLFF.

The chain is built from TRBV2 and TRBJ2-7, with 7 nucleotides matching TRBD2. Germline CDR1 and CDR2: SNHLY and FYNNEI. The CDR3 is made up of 15 amino acids. With V trimmed by 6 bases and J by 3 bases, 11 bases remained unmatched. The CDR3 region has the DNA TGTGCCAGCAGCTTAGAGCGGGACCCCCTCTACGAGCAGTACTTC. Its protein product is CASSLERDPLYEQYF.

Only a few counts were recorded for this clone. The rearrangement uses TRBV4-1 and TRBJ2-1; 13 bases are shared with TRBD2. CDR1 is MGHRA and CDR2 is YSYEKL in the germline V gene. This CDR3 has 15 residues. J gave up 6 bases and V 4 bases, and 3 bases lay outside the gene matches. The CDR3 nucleotides read TGCGCCAGCAGCCGGACTAGCGGGAGTAGCAATGAGCAGTTCTTC. Translated: CASSRTSGSSNEQFF.

This chain uses TRBV19 with TRBJ1-2, with D tentatively TRBD1 (5 bases). Germline CDR1 LNHDA, CDR2 SQIVND (reference sequence). This CDR3 comprises 16 residues. Trimming pared 8 bases from V and 5 bases from J, leaving 24 bases between. This chain's CDR3 is CASSTGPTGGGYGYTF. CDR3 bases: TGTGCCAGTTCCACGGGACCTACCGGGGGGGGTTATGGCTACACCTTC.

V is TRBV6-5 and J is TRBJ1-6; TRBD1 is a possible D gene (6 bases). The ends were cut back, 5 bases at V and 8 bases at J, with 16 bases in the middle. The CDR3 is 15 residues long. Germline CDR1 and CDR2: MNHEY and SVGAGI. The CDR3 loop reads CASSRPGHLDSPLHF. In DNA form, the CDR3 reads TGTGCCAGCAGTCGACCGGGACACCTCGATTCACCCCTCCACTTT.

The rearrangement links TRBV28 to TRBJ1-1; D perhaps matches TRBD1 (6 bases). V was pared by 4 bases and J by 0 bases, with 9 bases between. This CDR3 is 14 amino acids long. The V gene's germline CDR1 is MDHEN and CDR2 SYDVKM. The CDR3 DNA reads TGTGCCAGCAGTTCGAGGACAGTGAACACTGAAGCTTTCTTT. Residues: CASSSRTVNTEAFF.

The rearrangement links TRBV9 to TRBJ1-6, with 7 bases fitting TRBD1. Germline loops: CDR1 SGDLS, CDR2 YYNGEE. CDR3 length: 16 residues. V was pared by 0 bases and J by 6 bases, with 6 bases of the junction left unmatched. In DNA, the CDR3 is TGTGCCAGCAGCGTAGGGGACAGCAGCCTTAATTCACCCCTCCACTTT. It codes for CASSVGDSSLNSPLHF.

This rearrangement joins TRBV3-1 (or the pseudogene TRBV3-2) to TRBJ2-2; 8 bases are shared with TRBD2. The CDR3 totals 16 residues. The V gene's germline CDR1 is LGHDT and CDR2 YNNKEL (reference sequence). The V gene end was trimmed by 6 bases and the J gene end by 2 bases; junction bases not matched to a gene: 8. The CDR3 coding sequence is TGTGCCAGCAGACCAACACTAGCGGTAAACACCGGGGAGCTGTTTTTT. Its protein product is CASRPTLAVNTGELFF.

The V call is TRBV6-5, the J call TRBJ2-1; 7 bases are a match to TRBD1. The CDR3 is made up of 15 amino acids. CDR1 is MNHEY, CDR2 SVGAGI, per germline. Losses at the gene ends were 6 bases for V and 3 bases for J; bases not matched to a gene: 8. DNA for the CDR3: TGTGCCAGCAGCACCCTCGGACAGGTCTACAATGAGCAGTTCTTC. This codes for CASSTLGQVYNEQFF.

This clone was found a few times. The gene calls are TRBV19 and TRBJ2-7; possibly TRBD1 for D (6 bases). The CDR3 runs to 14 residues. V was cut by 5 bases and J by 3 bases, with 14 bases left in between. Germline V gives CDR1 LNHDA, CDR2 SQIVND (reference sequence). DNA of the CDR3: TGTGCCAGTAGTCCTCACAGGGACCTCTACGAGCAGTACTTC. Its translation is CASSPHRDLYEQYF.

The V call is TRBV2, the J call TRBJ2-7; unclear D gene. Germline V gives CDR1 SNHLY, CDR2 FYNNEI. With 10 bases removed from V and 3 bases from J, the gap between germline ends came to 16 bases. The length of the CDR3 is 13 residues. The CDR3 protein is CATSLRERYEQYF. DNA of the CDR3: TGTGCCACCTCTCTGCGAGAACGCTACGAGCAGTACTTC. The whole variable domain, filled in from reference TRBV2 and TRBJ2-7, reads EPEVTQTPSHQVTQMGQEVILRCVPISNHLYFYWYRQILGQKVEFLVSFYNNEISEKSEIFDDQFSVERPDGSNFTLKIRSTKLEDSAMYFCATSLRERYEQYFGPGTRLTVT.